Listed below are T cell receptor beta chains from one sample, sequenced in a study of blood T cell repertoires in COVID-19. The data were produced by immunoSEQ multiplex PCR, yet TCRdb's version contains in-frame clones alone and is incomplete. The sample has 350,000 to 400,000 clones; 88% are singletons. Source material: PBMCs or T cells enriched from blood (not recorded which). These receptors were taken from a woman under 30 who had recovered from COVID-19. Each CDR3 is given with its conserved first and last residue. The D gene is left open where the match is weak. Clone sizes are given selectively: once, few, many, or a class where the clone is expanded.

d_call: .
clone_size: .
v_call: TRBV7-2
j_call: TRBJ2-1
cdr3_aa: CASSLGLRTLSYNEQFF
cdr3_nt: TGTGCCAGCAGCTTAGGTCTTCGGACACTTTCCTACAATGAGCAGTTCTTC

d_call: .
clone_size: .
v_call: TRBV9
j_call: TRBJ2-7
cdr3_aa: CASSANRIDSLEQYF
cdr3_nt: TGTGCCAGCAGCGCCAATCGAATCGACTCTCTCGAGCAGTACTTC

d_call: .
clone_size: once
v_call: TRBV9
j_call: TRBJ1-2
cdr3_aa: CASSVGQGLNYGYTF
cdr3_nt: TGTGCCAGCAGCGTAGGGCAGGGACTAAACTATGGCTACACCTTC

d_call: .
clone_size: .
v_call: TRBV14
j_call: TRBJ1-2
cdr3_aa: CASSQEGRSHGYTF
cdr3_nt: TGTGCCAGCAGCCAAGAGGGCCGGTCTCATGGCTACACCTTC

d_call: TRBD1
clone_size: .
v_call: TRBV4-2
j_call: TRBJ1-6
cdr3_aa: CASSKPAPGGNSPLHF
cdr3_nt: TGTGCCAGCAGTAAGCCTGCGCCAGGGGGAAATTCACCCCTCCACTTT

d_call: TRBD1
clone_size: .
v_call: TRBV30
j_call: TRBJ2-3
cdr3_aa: CAWRRLTGPRDTQYF
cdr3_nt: TGTGCCTGGAGGAGATTGACAGGGCCGAGGGATACGCAGTATTTT

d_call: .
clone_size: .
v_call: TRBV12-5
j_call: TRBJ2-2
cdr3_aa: CASAPGTGELFF
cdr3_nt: TGTGCTAGTGCCCCCGGGACCGGGGAGCTGTTTTTT

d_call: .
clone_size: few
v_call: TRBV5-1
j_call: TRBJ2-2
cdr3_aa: CASSVQGNGELFF
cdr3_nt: TGCGCCAGCAGCGTTCAGGGGAACGGGGAGCTGTTTTTT

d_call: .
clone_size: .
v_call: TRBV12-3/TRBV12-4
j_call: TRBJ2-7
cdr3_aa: CASSLGGGPEQYF
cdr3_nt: TGTGCCAGCAGTTTAGGGGGGGGGCCCGAGCAGTACTTC

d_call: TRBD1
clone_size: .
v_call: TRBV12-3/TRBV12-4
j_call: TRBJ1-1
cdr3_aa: CATGDSPSWVAFF
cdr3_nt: TGTGCCACCGGGGACAGCCCCTCTTGGGTAGCTTTCTTT

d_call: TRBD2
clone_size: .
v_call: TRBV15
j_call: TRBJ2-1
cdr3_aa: CATRRSGGASNEQFF
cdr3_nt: TGTGCCACCCGGCGTAGCGGGGGGGCCAGTAATGAGCAGTTCTTC

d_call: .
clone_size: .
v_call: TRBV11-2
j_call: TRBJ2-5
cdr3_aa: CASSFNRGGKETQYF
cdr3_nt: TGTGCCAGCAGCTTTAACAGGGGAGGTAAAGAGACCCAGTACTTC

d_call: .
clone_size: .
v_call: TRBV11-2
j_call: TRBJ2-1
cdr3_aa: CASSLGPNEQFF
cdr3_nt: TGTGCCAGCAGCTTGGGCCCCAATGAGCAGTTCTTC

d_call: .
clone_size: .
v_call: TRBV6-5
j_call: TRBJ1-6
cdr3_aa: CASRQKSSYNSPLHF
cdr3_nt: TGTGCCAGCCGACAGAAGAGCTCCTATAATTCACCCCTCCACTTT

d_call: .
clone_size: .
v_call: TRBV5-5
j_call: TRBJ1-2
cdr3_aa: CASNEGTHYGYTF
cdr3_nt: TGTGCCAGCAACGAGGGGACTCACTATGGCTACACCTTC

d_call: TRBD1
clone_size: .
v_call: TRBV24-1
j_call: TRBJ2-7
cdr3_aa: CATSEPGQSEQYF
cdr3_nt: TGTGCCACCAGTGAACCGGGACAGTCCGAGCAGTACTTC

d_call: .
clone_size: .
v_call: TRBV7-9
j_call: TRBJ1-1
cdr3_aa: CASRPELEAFF
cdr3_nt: TGTGCCAGCAGACCCGAACTTGAAGCTTTCTTT

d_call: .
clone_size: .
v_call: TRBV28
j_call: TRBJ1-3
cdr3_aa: CASSLSRRDFSGNTIYF
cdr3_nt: TGTGCCAGCAGTTTAAGCCGACGGGACTTCTCTGGAAACACCATATATTTT

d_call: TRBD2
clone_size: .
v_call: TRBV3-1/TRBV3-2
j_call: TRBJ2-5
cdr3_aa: CASRKVAGRWSLQETQYF
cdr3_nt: TGTGCCAGCAGAAAAGTAGCGGGACGGTGGAGTCTACAAGAGACCCAGTACTTC

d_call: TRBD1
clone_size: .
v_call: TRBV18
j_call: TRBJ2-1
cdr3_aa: CASSPGTADQNEQFF
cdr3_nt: TGTGCCAGCTCACCAGGGACAGCGGACCAGAATGAGCAGTTCTTC

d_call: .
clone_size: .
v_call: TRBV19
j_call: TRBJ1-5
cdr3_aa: CASRTESNQPQHF
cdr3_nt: TGTGCCAGCAGGACAGAAAGCAATCAGCCCCAGCATTTT

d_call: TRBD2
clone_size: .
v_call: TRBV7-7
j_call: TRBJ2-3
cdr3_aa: CASSPSGGYTDTQYF
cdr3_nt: TGTGCTAGCAGCCCGAGCGGGGGGTACACAGATACGCAGTATTTT

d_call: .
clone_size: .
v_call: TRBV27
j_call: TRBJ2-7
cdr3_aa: CASRQTEGYTYEQYF
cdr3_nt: TGTGCCAGCAGGCAGACAGAAGGGTATACCTACGAGCAGTACTTC

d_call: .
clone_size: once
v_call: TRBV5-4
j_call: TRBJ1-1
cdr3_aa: CASSLGPGDTEAFF
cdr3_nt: TGTGCCAGCAGCTTGGGACCCGGGGACACTGAAGCTTTCTTT

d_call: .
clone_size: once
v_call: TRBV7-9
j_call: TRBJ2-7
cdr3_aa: CASSLNPWATSIYEQYF
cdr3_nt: TGTGCCAGCAGCCTCAACCCTTGGGCCACTAGCATCTACGAGCAGTACTTC

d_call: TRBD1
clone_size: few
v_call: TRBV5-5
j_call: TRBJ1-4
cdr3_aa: CASSLGTGASGLFF
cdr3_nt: TGTGCCAGCAGTCTTGGGACAGGGGCAAGTGGGCTGTTTTTT